The entry below describes one TCR beta chain. This sample also contains other DNA sequences that code for the same CDR3. Libraries were prepared by immunoSEQ multiplex PCR; TCRdb keeps only in-frame clonotypes and omits some of them. The data show about 37,000 clones, with around nine tenths seen just once and roughly 0.53% held by the top ten. This sample is drawn from a study of OX40 agonist ivuxolimab in advanced cancers. This CDR3 spans 14 amino acids. CDR1 and CDR2 from the germline V gene are KGHSH and LQKENI. The ends were cut back, 3 bases at V and 0 bases at J, with 7 bases in the middle. The rearrangement uses TRBV18 and TRBJ2-3; the D gene is possibly TRBD1 (5 bases). The sample here was CD4+ or CD8+ T cells sorted from blood, taken in a trial of the OX40 agonist ivuxolimab. This sequence was found in an adult with an advanced solid tumor such as melanoma, head and neck, liver or kidney cancer. The CDR3, as DNA: TGTGCCAGCTCACCCCAGGGAAGCACAGATACGCAGTATTTT. Residues: CASSPQGSTDTQYF.